The rows below give T cell receptor beta chains drawn from one sample of a study of radiation and T cells in renal cell carcinoma. Using immunoSEQ multiplex PCR, the repertoire was profiled, and TCRdb retains in-frame clones only, with some absent. The table includes around 75,000 clones, over 80% detected once. This specimen was blood, taken from a patient whose treatment included radiotherapy and nephrectomy. The source of these receptors is a man aged 60-69 years with renal cell carcinoma. CDR3s include the opening cysteine and the closing phenylalanine or tryptophan. Each record gives: V gene, D gene, J gene, CDR3 length, clone size, CDR3 DNA, CDR3 protein. D genes are given only for firm matches. Size values are once, few and many counts, or a class for expanded clones, and some rows have none.

>TRBV7-2|-|TRBJ2-7|13|-
TGTGCCAGCAGCTTAGTTGTTAACTACGAGCAGTACTTC
CASSLVVNYEQYF
>TRBV6-1|-|TRBJ2-3|17|-
TGTGCCAGCAGTGACATAAGGACCGGGTGGGGCACAGATACGCAGTATTTT
CASSDIRTGWGTDTQYF
>TRBV4-3|-|TRBJ2-5|13|-
TGCGCCAGCAGCCAAGACACTCGGGAGACCCAGTACTTC
CASSQDTRETQYF
>TRBV2|TRBD2|TRBJ2-5|21|-
TGTGCCAGCAATTACGGGATTTCACTAGCGGGAGGGGGATCCGCCCAAGAGACCCAGTACTTC
CASNYGISLAGGGSAQETQYF
>TRBV28|TRBD2|TRBJ2-7|13|-
TGTGCCAGTTGGCGAGCGGGATCCTACGAGCAGTACTTC
CASWRAGSYEQYF
>TRBV28|-|TRBJ1-2|14|-
TGTGCCAGCAGTATTTATGGGGGGTCCTATGGCTACACCTTC
CASSIYGGSYGYTF
>TRBV5-4|TRBD2|TRBJ2-7|14|-
TGTGCCAGCAGCCTCAGCGGGAGTTATGGCGAGCAGTACTTC
CASSLSGSYGEQYF
>TRBV18|TRBD2|TRBJ2-3|19|-
TGTGCCAGCTCACCACAAACTACTAGCGGGAGCAGTAGCACAGATACGCAGTATTTT
CASSPQTTSGSSSTDTQYF
>TRBV7-7|TRBD1|TRBJ2-5|16|once
TGTGCCAGCAGCTTAGCCAGGGGACAGGGACAAGAGACCCAGTACTTC
CASSLARGQGQETQYF
>TRBV15|-|TRBJ2-2|15|-
TGTGCCACCAGCAGAGAACAGCTCAACACCGGGGAGCTGTTTTTT
CATSREQLNTGELFF
>TRBV4-1|TRBD1|TRBJ2-5|18|-
TGCGCCAGCAGCCAAGCTAGGACCCAGACAGGGGGCGGGGAGACCCAGTACTTC
CASSQARTQTGGGETQYF
>TRBV21-1|-|TRBJ1-5|18|-
TGTGCCAGCAACCTCGAGCCGGGTTTAGTTCAGGGTTGCCAGCCCCAGCATTTT
CASNLEPGLVQGCQPQHF
>TRBV23-1|-|TRBJ2-1|15|-
TGCGCCAGCGGACCGTCGGGAGCGGCCAACAATGAGCAGTTCTTC
CASGPSGAANNEQFF
>TRBV29-1|-|TRBJ1-5|12|-
TGCAGCGTTGGGACAGGCAATCAGCCCCAGCATTTT
CSVGTGNQPQHF
>TRBV7-8|-|TRBJ2-1|16|-
TGTGCCAGCAGGTCCGCTAGAACGAGCTCCTACAATGAGCAGTTCTTC
CASRSARTSSYNEQFF
>TRBV6-1|-|TRBJ2-7|15|-
TGTGCCAGCAGTGAGCAGGCTGGACAGACCTACGAGCAGTACTTC
CASSEQAGQTYEQYF
>TRBV14|-|TRBJ2-5|15|-
TGTGCCAGCAGCCAAGGGCAACGGATCCAAGAGACCCAGTACTTC
CASSQGQRIQETQYF
>TRBV5-4|-|TRBJ2-7|14|-
TGTGCCAGCAGCTTTACAGGCGTACCCTACGAGCAGTACTTC
CASSFTGVPYEQYF
>TRBV4-2|TRBD1|TRBJ2-5|17|-
TGTGCCAGCAGCCAGGCCCAAGGACAGGGGCACCCAGAGACCCAGTACTTC
CASSQAQGQGHPETQYF
>TRBV27|TRBD2|TRBJ2-7|17|-
TGTGCCAGCAGTATTCCGGGACTAGCGGGAGGGCCCCACGAGCAGTACTTC
CASSIPGLAGGPHEQYF
>TRBV6-6|TRBD1|TRBJ1-2|13|once
TGTGCCAGCAGTGACAGGGTCGTAGGTGGCTACACCTTC
CASSDRVVGGYTF
>TRBV7-6|TRBD2|TRBJ2-5|15|-
TGTGCCAGCAGCTTAGGGACTAGAAGCCAAGAGACCCAGTACTTC
CASSLGTRSQETQYF
>TRBV5-1|-|TRBJ2-5|13|-
TGCGCCAGCAGCTTAGAAGCCCAAGAGACCCAGTACTTC
CASSLEAQETQYF
>TRBV27|-|TRBJ2-1|14|-
TGTGCCAGCAGTCCCGGACTCGACTACAATGAGCAGTTCTTC
CASSPGLDYNEQFF
>TRBV7-2|-|TRBJ2-3|16|-
TGTGCCAGCAGCTTAGAACCGGGACCAGGAACAGATACGCAGTATTTT
CASSLEPGPGTDTQYF
>TRBV21-1|-|TRBJ2-7|13|-
TGTGCCTCAGGGTCTTCAGCCTCCTACGAGCAGTACTTC
CASGSSASYEQYF
>TRBV19|-|TRBJ2-7|13|-
TGTGCCAGTAGCCCCGGGTCCTCCTACGAGCAGTACTTC
CASSPGSSYEQYF
>TRBV2|-|TRBJ1-5|15|-
TGTGCCAGCAGTGAAGCGCGGGGGGGCGATCAGCCCCAGCATTTT
CASSEARGGDQPQHF
>TRBV7-2|-|TRBJ1-1|13|-
TGTGCCAGCAGCTTAAACGCTAGGGCTGAAGCTTTCTTT
CASSLNARAEAFF
>TRBV29-1|-|TRBJ1-1|16|-
TGCAGCGTTGAAGTATGGGGGCGGGGTATAGGAACTGAAGCTTTCTTT
CSVEVWGRGIGTEAFF
>TRBV7-9|TRBD1|TRBJ1-1|16|-
TGTGCCAGCAGCTTAGCGCTCGCAGGGGGTGGAACTGAAGCTTTCTTT
CASSLALAGGGTEAFF
>TRBV7-6|-|TRBJ1-2|14|-
TGTGCCAGCAGCTTACTTCAGGGCAGCTATGGCTACACCTTC
CASSLLQGSYGYTF
>TRBV30|TRBD1|TRBJ1-5|13|-
TGTGCCTGGGGGGACAGGGGTAATCAGCCCCAGCATTTT
CAWGDRGNQPQHF
>TRBV28|-|TRBJ2-5|16|-
TGTGCCAGCAGTTTATTTTTAAGGACCCAACCGGGACCCCCGGACTTC
CASSLFLRTQPGPPDF
>TRBV6-5|TRBD2|TRBJ2-1|15|-
TGTGCCAGCAGTTCTATAGCGGGAGTAAACAATGAGCAGTTCTTC
CASSSIAGVNNEQFF
>TRBV2|-|TRBJ2-7|13|-
TGTGCCAGCAATGGGGTGGGCTCCTACGAGCAGTACTTC
CASNGVGSYEQYF
>TRBV7-9|TRBD2|TRBJ2-7|14|-
TGTGCCAGCAGCCCGCGGGGGGACCCCTACGAGCAGTACTTC
CASSPRGDPYEQYF
>TRBV2|-|TRBJ2-2|15|-
TGTGCCAGCAGTGAAGCGCGGACTAAGAACGGGGAGCTGTTTTTT
CASSEARTKNGELFF
>TRBV5-4|-|TRBJ2-2|17|-
TGTGCCAGCAGCTCTAACAGGGCGAGCATAAACACCGGGGAGCTGTTTTTT
CASSSNRASINTGELFF
>TRBV10-3|TRBD1|TRBJ2-5|16|-
TGTGCCATCAGTGACACGGGACAGGGGTTACAAGAGACCCAGTACTTC
CAISDTGQGLQETQYF
>TRBV7-8|-|TRBJ2-7|14|-
TGTGCCAGCAGCTTCGAGACAGATTCCTACGAGCAGTACTTC
CASSFETDSYEQYF
>TRBV11-3|-|TRBJ2-3|12|-
TGTGCCAGCAGCTTAAAAACAGATACGCAGTATTTT
CASSLKTDTQYF
>TRBV5-4|TRBD1|TRBJ2-5|15|-
TGTGCCAGCAGCCGGGACAGGGGCAGCCAAGAGACCCAGTACTTC
CASSRDRGSQETQYF
>TRBV29-1|TRBD2|TRBJ2-5|13|-
TGCAGCGTAGTTAGCGGGCGGCGGGAGACCCAGTACTTC
CSVVSGRRETQYF
>TRBV6-5|TRBD2|TRBJ2-3|13|-
TGTGCCAGCAGCGGGTTAGCGGGAGCATCGCAGTATTTT
CASSGLAGASQYF
>TRBV19|TRBD1|TRBJ2-4|21|once
TGTGCCAGTAGCCCCGGACAGGGAACCGCGTCGGGCGGGATAGCCAAAAACATTCAGTACTTC
CASSPGQGTASGGIAKNIQYF
>TRBV2|TRBD2|TRBJ2-5|14|-
TGTGCCAGCCTATTCGGGGGGACGGGAAAGACCCAGTACTTC
CASLFGGTGKTQYF
>TRBV19|-|TRBJ2-2|14|-
TGTGCCAGTAGTATTAGAGGGTCCACCGGGGAGCTGTTTTTT
CASSIRGSTGELFF
>TRBV10-1|TRBD1|TRBJ2-7|14|-
TGCGCCAGCTCGCCCGGGACAGGGGCCTACGAGCAGTACTTC
CASSPGTGAYEQYF
>TRBV28|-|TRBJ1-5|13|-
TGTGCCAGCCTCGGTATTATCAATCAGCCCCAGCATTTT
CASLGIINQPQHF
>TRBV6-1|-|TRBJ1-4|13|-
TGTGCCAGCAGGCCAGTGGGAAATGAAAAACTGTTTTTT
CASRPVGNEKLFF
>TRBV6-1|-|TRBJ1-2|14|-
TGTGCCAGCAGTCGACAAACAGGTTACTATGGCTACACCTTC
CASSRQTGYYGYTF
>TRBV14|TRBD2|TRBJ2-4|16|-
TGTGCCAGCAGCCAAGATCGCGGGAGAACCAAAAACATTCAGTACTTC
CASSQDRGRTKNIQYF
>TRBV29-1|-|TRBJ2-1|13|few
TGCAGCGAAATCGGACAGTCCTACAATGAGCAGTTCTTC
CSEIGQSYNEQFF
>TRBV4-3|TRBD2|TRBJ2-2|17|-
TGCGCCAGCAGCGGGGAACGTAGCGGGAGGTCGGTCGGGGAGCTGTTTTTT
CASSGERSGRSVGELFF
>TRBV18|-|TRBJ1-3|16|-
TGTGCCAGCTCACCCCGGGATCCCGCGTCGGGAAACACCATATATTTT
CASSPRDPASGNTIYF
>TRBV18|TRBD2|TRBJ2-3|14|-
TGTGCCAGCTCAGTGGGACTAGCGACAGATACGCAGTATTTT
CASSVGLATDTQYF
>TRBV6-6|-|TRBJ1-2|13|once
TGTGCCAGCAGTCCAGGGGTTAACTATGGCTACACCTTC
CASSPGVNYGYTF
>TRBV30|-|TRBJ1-2|12|-
TGTGCCTGGAGTGTATTAGGGGGTGGCTACACCTTC
CAWSVLGGGYTF
>TRBV5-1|TRBD1|TRBJ1-1|16|-
TGCGCCAGCAGTAAGGGAGGAACAGGGGGCGGAACTGAAGCTTTCTTT
CASSKGGTGGGTEAFF